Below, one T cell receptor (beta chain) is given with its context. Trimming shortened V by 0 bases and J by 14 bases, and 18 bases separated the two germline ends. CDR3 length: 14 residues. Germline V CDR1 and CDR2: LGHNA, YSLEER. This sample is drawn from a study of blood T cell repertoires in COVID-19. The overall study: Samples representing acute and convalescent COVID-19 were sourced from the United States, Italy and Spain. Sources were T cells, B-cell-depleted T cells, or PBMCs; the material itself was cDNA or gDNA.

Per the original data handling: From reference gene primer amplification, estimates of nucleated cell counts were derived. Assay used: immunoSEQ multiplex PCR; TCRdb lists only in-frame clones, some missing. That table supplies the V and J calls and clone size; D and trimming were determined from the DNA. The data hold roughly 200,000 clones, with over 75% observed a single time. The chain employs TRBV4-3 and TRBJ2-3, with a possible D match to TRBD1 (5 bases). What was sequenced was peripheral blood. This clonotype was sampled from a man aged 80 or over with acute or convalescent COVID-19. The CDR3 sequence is CASSQEGPSPDRYF. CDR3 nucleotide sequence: TGCGCCAGCAGCCAAGAGGGGCCAAGTCCCGACCGGTATTTT.